The entry below describes one TCR beta chain. The antigen remains unidentified. V gave up 5 bases and J gave up 5 bases, with 15 bases separating them. The CDR3 runs to 14 residues. Looked up from germline, CDR1 is SGHVS and CDR2 is FNYEAQ. The sample originates from a study of T-cell memory formation after mild COVID-19. Study at large: The two donors had largely donor-specific TCR clusters. Whole-study results and caveats: Mainly CM and EM harbored the contracting CD4+ clones; mainly EMRA harbored the CD8+ ones. Contracting clones from day 15 to 85 had balanced CD4/CD8; later expanders favoured CD4+.

MiXCR was run by TCRdb on the 5' RACE reads, yielding one entry per CDR3 protein. The data hold about 260,000 distinct CDR3 sequences, with 8.2% observed a single time. The sequence was collected from a young man who had mild COVID-19 (a few samples of this study predate the infection). Cell type and time point are not known. Sequencing was performed on PBMCs or a T cell subset sorted from them (not recorded which). The V call is TRBV7-6, the J call TRBJ2-5; D is undetermined. For the CDR3, the DNA is TGTGCCAGCAGCGCCCACGGTCCTCGGGAGACCCAGTACTTC. Translated: CASSAHGPRETQYF.